The clone carrying this TCR beta chain was recorded many times. The antigen is undetermined. The data derive from a study of CD8 T cells in ankylosing spondylitis. Study results and limitations: In reactive arthritis synovial fluid and blood, some motif variants had been reported before. Seven or eight highly homologous variants made up a TCR beta motif, and this motif appeared characteristic of ankylosing spondylitis blood.

TCRdb reprocessed the 5' RACE reads via MiXCR and lists one record per CDR3 protein. The table records 670,000 or so distinct CDR3 sequences, 15% to 20% of them present only once. The sequenced sample consisted of blood, either unsorted or a sorted T cell fraction (not recorded which). This clonotype was obtained from a male donor with ankylosing spondylitis.

This chain's CDR3 is CASSASGYSYNEQFF. The DNA for the CDR3 is TGTGCCAGCTCAGCCTCAGGTTACTCCTACAATGAGCAGTTCTTC. The chain is built from TRBV18 and TRBJ2-1; D is uncertain. The V gene lost 5 bases and the J gene lost 0 bases, with 11 bases spanning the gap. Germline loops: CDR1 KGHSH, CDR2 LQKENI. There are 15 residues in the CDR3.